This TCR beta chain was observed in a study of cytomegalovirus exposure and HLA in healthy donors. Study outcomes and limitations: Further analysis, carried out later, found HLA-associated TCR beta chains more clonally expanded than equally common other chains.

The study ran its PCR with 60 Vbeta and 13 Jbeta primers. Clones were sequenced by immunoSEQ multiplex PCR, and TCRdb holds only the in-frame ones, with some missing. The table records 95,000 or so clones, roughly 79% of them present only once. This CDR3 is built from 14 residues. Trimming removed 11 bases from V and 5 bases from J; junction bases left unmatched: 12. Germline V gene lookup returns CDR1 SGHTA and CDR2 FQGNSA. Regarding this clone: What it recognizes is unknown.

Sequenced: PBMCs. V and J are TRBV7-2 and TRBJ2-5; 9 bases agree with TRBD2. The sequence was collected from a woman in her sixties or seventies in good health and CMV-seropositive. As DNA, the CDR3 is TGTGCCCTTCCTAGCGGGATGATGGTGGAGACCCAGTACTTC. This translates into CALPSGMMVETQYF.